This entry describes one T cell receptor (beta chain). What it binds is unknown. For TCRbeta, the library was prepared with unique molecular identifiers. TCRdb re-called the PCR reads through MiXCR, storing one row per CDR3 protein. The sample carries about 300,000 distinct CDR3 sequences, 7.5% to 9% recorded once. The data are from a study of T-cell reconstitution after alpha-beta-depleted transplantation in children. The CDR3 extends over 16 amino acids. The germline V and J ends were trimmed by 0 bases and 1 base, with 12 bases remaining between them. Per germline, CDR1 MNHEY and CDR2 SVGEGT. Findings of the study overall: Alpha-beta T cells present about two months after transplant were reported to originate from several hundred expanded graft clones. It was surviving recipient T cells and thymic progenitors that gave some patients high TCRbeta diversity at day 60. Most T-cell counts and diversity one year after the transplant came from T cells that were newly produced.

The V gene is TRBV6-2 or TRBV6-3, the J gene TRBJ1-1; D is undetermined. The TCR was taken from a female patient aged 2 to 10 who had a stem cell transplant for Fanconi anemia, so the T cells may come from the graft donor. The material was peripheral blood, obtained 360 days after TCRalphabeta/CD19-depleted stem cell transplant. CDR3 DNA sequence: TGTGCCAGCAGTTACTCGGAAAGGGAGCCGAACACTGAAGCTTTCTTT. This sequence encodes CASSYSEREPNTEAFF.